The rows below give T cell receptor beta chains drawn from one sample of a study of T cells in localized non-small cell lung cancer. Here immunoSEQ multiplex PCR was the method, and the copy in TCRdb shows in-frame clones only, minus some. The repertoire includes around 50,000 clones, approximately 86% of them detected once, and about 15% sits in the top ten. The source material was PBMCs, sampled before any cancer treatment. All receptors come from a female donor with stage II lung adenocarcinoma. The CDR3 runs from the conserved cysteine through the conserved F or W. A D gene is named only where the DNA matches it firmly.

D gene	V gene	J gene	CDR3 protein
NA	TRBV5-1	TRBJ2-7	CASSRDGLTYEQYF
TRBD1	TRBV5-1	TRBJ2-5	CASSPGQTDPYQETQYF
TRBD1	TRBV27	TRBJ1-1	CASSLYGTGARGAFF
TRBD1	TRBV7-6	TRBJ2-7	CASSTWTGAGGPYEQYF
TRBD1	TRBV13	TRBJ2-5	CASSVTGGAWRETQYF
TRBD1	TRBV6-1	TRBJ2-1	CASLDRDYNEQFF
NA	TRBV6-1	TRBJ2-4	CASSETVGQGRAVKNIQYF
NA	TRBV5-5	TRBJ1-1	CASSYRATGPNTEAFF
TRBD1	TRBV9	TRBJ1-2	CASNVDGTGRFYGYTF
TRBD1	TRBV19	TRBJ1-1	CASSTTTGWEAFF
TRBD1	TRBV7-9	TRBJ2-7	CASSPRQGQYYEQYF
NA	TRBV9	TRBJ2-7	CASGGGGSADEQYF
NA	TRBV6-1	TRBJ1-1	CASSEEDYMNTEAFF
NA	TRBV6-1	TRBJ1-4	CASSAGRVDEKLFF
NA	TRBV2	TRBJ1-5	CASSVGNSNQPQHF
NA	TRBV12-5	TRBJ1-2	CASGLSRDTTNYGYTF
NA	TRBV2	TRBJ1-4	CASIPRRGSNEKLFF
NA	TRBV5-1	TRBJ1-1	CASSLGWGRDTEAFF